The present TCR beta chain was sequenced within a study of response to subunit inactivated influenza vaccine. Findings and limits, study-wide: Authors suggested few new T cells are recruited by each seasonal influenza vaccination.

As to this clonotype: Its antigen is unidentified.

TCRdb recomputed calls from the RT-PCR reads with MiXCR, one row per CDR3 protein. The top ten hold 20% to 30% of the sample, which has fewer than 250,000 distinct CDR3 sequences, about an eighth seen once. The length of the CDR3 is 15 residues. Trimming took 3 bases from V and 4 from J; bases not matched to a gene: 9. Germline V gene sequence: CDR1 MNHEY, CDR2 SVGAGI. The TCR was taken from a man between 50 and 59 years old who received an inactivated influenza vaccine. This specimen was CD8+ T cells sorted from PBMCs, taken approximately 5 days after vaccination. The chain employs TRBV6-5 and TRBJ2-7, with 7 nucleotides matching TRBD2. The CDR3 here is CASSYGAGELYEQYF. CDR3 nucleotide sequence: TGTGCCAGCAGTTATGGGGCGGGAGAGCTTTACGAGCAGTACTTC.